A single sample is the source of the 15 T cell receptor beta chains below, sequenced in a study of control samples from healthy donors and cancer patients. Sequencing used immunoSEQ multiplex PCR; TCRdb keeps in-frame clones, though not all of them. In all, the sample yields approximately 190,000 clones. The specimen was blood. Receptor source: a woman in her thirties in good health.

The rearrangement uses TRBV7-9 and TRBJ1-3; no definite D call. The germline V and J ends were trimmed by 0 bases and 0 bases, with 3 bases remaining between them. Germline lookup yields CDR1 SEHNR and CDR2 FQNEAQ (reference sequence). The CDR3 extends over 14 amino acids. The CDR3 region is CASSLASSGNTIYF. CDR3 coding DNA: TGTGCCAGCAGCTTAGCTTCCTCTGGAAACACCATATATTTT.

The chain joins TRBV7-2 to TRBJ1-2; no definite D call. The germline CDR1 and CDR2 sequences are SGHTA and FQGNSA. The CDR3 totals 14 residues. V was clipped by 5 bases and J by 1 base, with 11 bases between them. The CDR3 reads CASSTWTDNYGYTF. CDR3 sequence (DNA): TGTGCCAGCAGCACTTGGACTGATAACTATGGCTACACCTTC.

This chain uses TRBV5-1 with TRBJ1-6; 8 bases align to TRBD1. This CDR3 has 15 residues. Germline lookup yields CDR1 SGHRS and CDR2 YFSETQ. V was pared by 4 bases and J by 5 bases, with 5 bases of the junction left unmatched. CDR3 region: CASSLPGQDNSPLHF. CDR3 DNA sequence: TGCGCCAGCAGCCTCCCGGGACAGGATAATTCACCCCTCCACTTT.

The V gene is TRBV28, the J gene TRBJ1-5, with TRBD1 matching over 7 bases. The CDR3 consists of 15 residues. Germline-derived CDR1 and CDR2 are MDHEN and SYDVKM. After removal of 6 bases from V and 1 base from J, the junction contained 6 bases not matched to a gene. The CDR3 reads CASRSGQWSNQPQHF. In DNA, the CDR3 is TGTGCCAGCAGGTCGGGACAGTGGAGCAATCAGCCCCAGCATTTT.

This chain joins TRBV21-1 and TRBJ2-7; no DNA check was done on the table's D call, TRBD1. TRBV21-1 is annotated as a pseudogene. There are 14 residues in the CDR3. CDR3 region: CASRNRDRGYEQYF. The CDR3 DNA sequence: TGTGCCAGCAGGAACCGGGACAGGGGCTACGAGCAGTACTTC.

The gene calls are TRBV4-3 and TRBJ1-1, with 7 bases aligning to TRBD1. V shed 2 bases, J shed 4 bases, and the junction held 16 bases outside the gene matches. This CDR3 has 18 amino acids. Germline CDR1 and CDR2: LGHNA and YSLEER. The DNA of the CDR3 is TGCGCCAGCAGCCAACTAACTTACCGACAGGGCGGGGGCACTGAAGCTTTCTTT. Amino acids: CASSQLTYRQGGGTEAFF.

A note on this clone: This CDR3 is also generated by other DNA sequences in the sample. The V gene is TRBV18, the J gene TRBJ2-3; D might be TRBD2 (6 bases). V dropped 5 bases and J dropped 1 base, with 10 bases sitting between them. CDR1 and CDR2 (germline): KGHSH, LQKENI. The CDR3 length is 14 residues. CDR3 sequence: CASSSWGGTDTQYF. Here the CDR3 DNA reads TGTGCCAGCTCATCATGGGGGGGCACAGATACGCAGTATTTT.

V is TRBV5-1 and J is TRBJ1-1; TRBD1 agrees at 7 bases. CDR3 length equals 15 residues. Germline-derived CDR1 and CDR2 are SGHRS and YFSETQ. V was clipped by 2 bases and J by 3 bases; unmatched bases: 7. The CDR3 region has the DNA TGCGCCAGCAGCTTAAGGGGGCAAGTATACACTGAAGCTTTCTTT. Residues: CASSLRGQVYTEAFF.

The J gene is TRBJ2-1, the V gene TRBV18; possibly TRBD1 for D (5 bases). The germline V gene encodes CDR1 KGHSH and CDR2 LQKENI. Trimming took off 5 bases at V and 4 bases at J, with 9 bases between the two ends. The CDR3 is 13 residues long. The CDR3 coding sequence is TGTGCCAGCTCATCAACAGGATACAATGAGCAGTTCTTC. The encoded protein is CASSSTGYNEQFF.

V is TRBV4-1 and J is TRBJ1-5, with D tentatively TRBD1 (5 bases). This CDR3 is 15 amino acids long. Germline V gives CDR1 MGHRA, CDR2 YSYEKL. Trimming took off 3 bases at V and 11 bases at J, with 20 bases between the two ends. CDR3 residues: CASSQNSKTVGAQHF. The CDR3 nucleotides read TGCGCCAGCAGCCAGAATTCGAAAACGGTAGGGGCCCAGCATTTT.

The V gene is TRBV7-6, the J gene TRBJ1-2, with D possibly matching TRBD1 (5 bases). Germline V gene data show CDR1 as SGHVS and CDR2 as FNYEAQ. V lost 3 bases, J lost 5 bases, and 7 bases lay in between. The CDR3 spans 12 residues. The chain's CDR3 is CASSLGGYGYTF. The CDR3 coding sequence is TGTGCCAGCAGCTTGGGGGGGTATGGCTACACCTTC.

Written as DNA, the CDR3 is TGTGCCAGCAGCCCCAGGACTAGCGGGGGCCCCAGAGAGACCCAGTACTTC. This sequence encodes CASSPRTSGGPRETQYF. The chain couples TRBV7-9 to TRBJ2-5, with 13 bases fitting TRBD2. This CDR3 is 17 amino acids long. Losses at the gene ends were 5 bases for V and 4 bases for J; bases not matched to a gene: 10. CDR1 and CDR2 (germline): SEHNR, FQNEAQ (reference sequence).

V is TRBV7-9 and J is TRBJ2-7, with D unresolved. The V and J ends lost 2 bases and 4 bases respectively, with 3 bases between them. This CDR3 contains 11 residues. The germline CDR1 and CDR2 sequences are SEHNR and FQNEAQ (reference sequence). CDR3: CASSLSYEQYF. Written as DNA, the CDR3 is TGTGCCAGCAGCTTAAGTTACGAGCAGTACTTC.

The chain employs TRBV2 and TRBJ2-2, with D hard to call. The CDR3 consists of 11 residues. Per germline, CDR1 SNHLY and CDR2 FYNNEI. The V gene lost 5 bases and the J gene lost 4 bases, with 2 bases spanning the gap. The CDR3 region is CASSPTGELFF. The CDR3 coding sequence is TGTGCCAGCAGTCCCACCGGGGAGCTGTTTTTT.

The V call is TRBV5-6, the J call TRBJ2-1, with a weak D call TRBD2 (5 bases). The CDR3 is 17 amino acids. Germline V gives CDR1 SGHDT, CDR2 YYEEEE. V dropped 0 bases and J dropped 2 bases, with 15 bases sitting between them. The CDR3 protein is CASSLGYGEFPYNEQFF. CDR3 in DNA: TGTGCCAGCAGCTTGGGATATGGGGAGTTCCCCTACAATGAGCAGTTCTTC.